This TCR beta chain was identified in a study of T cell clonotyping in hematopoietic cell transplantation. Recipient blood drawn about 28 days pretransplant and days 30, 100, 180 after. The study's findings and limits: After transplant, recipient diversity fell while pathologically expanded clonotypes grew through day 180. Higher Inverse Simpson Index values in graft donor and pretransplant recipient predicted broader posttransplant TCR diversity. At the given depth, recipient repertoires were over 95% de novo clonotypes.

The data were produced by immunoSEQ multiplex PCR, yet TCRdb's version contains in-frame clones alone and is incomplete. In the table there are 6,000 to 9,000 clones, approximately 90% of which are singletons. The CDR3 contains 14 residues. Germline V gives CDR1 GTSNPN, CDR2 SVGIG (reference sequence). After removal of 0 bases from V and 4 bases from J, the junction contained 5 bases not matched to a gene. With regard to this clone: Its specificity is not known.

This clonotype was sampled from a male patient in his fifties who had an allogeneic stem cell transplant from a related donor, so the T cells may come from the graft donor. Some clones in this sample may be carry-over from other donors' samples. The sample was PBMCs, taken 100 days after allogeneic stem cell transplant. This chain joins TRBV30 and TRBJ2-5; 7 bases align to TRBD2. The CDR3 DNA reads TGTGCCTGGAGTGTCAGCGGGATGGGAGAGACCCAGTACTTC. Its protein is CAWSVSGMGETQYF.